The entry below gives a single T cell receptor (beta chain) sequence along with its context. Its antigen is unknown. No per-base quality is available; no much larger clone lies one base away. The CDR3 measures 10 amino acids from cysteine to phenylalanine. CDR3 DNA is the only sequence kept; it has 30 bases, read in frame from the first base. CDR1 and CDR2, looked up from the germline V gene (reference sequence), are DFQATT and SNEGSKA. V drops 0 bases and J drops 8 bases, leaving 4 bases in between. Peripheral blood and lesional scalp punch biopsies were obtained from patients with alopecia areata. After PBMCs were isolated by density centrifugation and stained for CD3, CD4 and CD8, a FACSAria was used to sort CD4+ and CD8+ T cells. This sample was included in a study of CD8+ T cells in alopecia areata listed by TCRdb under 2018. In terms of the full investigation: The treated patients, all with moderate-to-severe alopecia areata, were enrolled in an open-label pilot trial of oral tofacitinib given at 5 to 10 mg twice daily. Patients stayed on tofacitinib for 6 to 18 months and then had 6 months of follow-up off drug so that delayed response and recurrence could be assessed. Human TCRbeta sequencing covered scalp tissue and sorted CD4+ and CD8+ peripheral blood T cells from patchy and totalis/universalis alopecia areata patients and healthy controls. The study used high-throughput TCRbeta sequencing to examine T cell clonal expansion in alopecia areata, in both the C3H/HeJ mouse model and human patients. TCRbeta CDR3 regions were amplified by immunoSEQ multiplex PCR using 35 Vbeta forward and 13 Jbeta reverse primers. Tofacitinib-treated patients had biopsies at baseline and at 4 and 24 weeks of treatment, with a later scalp biopsy in several patients. RNA was obtained with the PAXgene miRNA kit for fixed scalp, the miRNeasy kit for PBMCs, and the RNeasy kit for mouse skin. Clonality in the scalp was compared among normal scalp (n=4), patchy alopecia areata scalp (n=8), and alopecia totalis/universalis scalp (n=8).

The full study reports these points: Compared with normal scalp, lesional scalp had higher clonality and more expanded CD8+ clones, particularly in alopecia totalis/universalis, a pattern that suggests antigenic drive. Shared TCR sequences between patients were less evident than in mice, which may be partly attributable to HLA diversity in the patient population. Unlike mouse skin, where gammadelta T cells dominate, normal human skin contains resident alphabeta T cells that get sequenced too, which complicates analysis of the scalp TCR repertoire.

Libraries were made using the immunoSEQ multiplex PCR assay. To provide template for TCR sequencing, every sample had RNA extracted and reverse transcribed into cDNA. SuperScript III was used to make first-strand cDNA, primed with a 2:1 mix of oligo-dT and random hexamers. Amplification bias was assessed with a synthetic immune receptor repertoire, and residual bias was removed computationally. The authors' analysis ran thus. After raw reads were preprocessed to remove errors, the CDR3 was defined following IMGT conventions as running from the conserved cysteine to phenylalanine. Clonality was computed by normalizing Shannon entropy by log2 of the number of productive unique TCRs and subtracting the result from 1. CD4 or CD8 identity of scalp clones was inferred by cross-referencing scalp TCRbeta sequences with sorted blood CD4 and CD8 repertoires. Not all clones reach the TCRdb copy of this immuneACCESS table, which keeps in-frame sequences only. Checked studies attribute under half of the gap to unresolved V genes and leave the rest unexplained. V and J calls and clone size are given by that table; D and trimming were obtained from the DNA. Across this sample there are more than 95,000 clones, with roughly 41% seen only once. The top ten clones comprise 1% to 1.5% of the sample.

This receptor was obtained from a human donor with alopecia areata. Sequencing input: CD4+ T cells sorted from blood. Recombination joined TRBV20-1 with TRBJ1-2, with no confident D gene call. The CDR3 loop reads CSARDRGYTF. The DNA sequence is as follows: TGCAGTGCTAGAGATAGGGGCTACACCTTC.